Each of the 4 T cell receptor beta chains below was sequenced from the same sample in a study of cytomegalovirus exposure and HLA in healthy donors. The study ran its PCR with 60 Vbeta and 13 Jbeta primers. Clones were read by immunoSEQ multiplex PCR, and TCRdb kept only the in-frame ones, dropping some. The data show about 82,000 clones, roughly 80% seen once. The source material was PBMCs. The receptors shown here come from a human donor in good health.

The chain is built from TRBV18 and TRBJ1-6; D remains ambiguous. Trimming pared 5 bases from V and 3 bases from J, leaving 11 bases between. CDR1 is KGHSH, CDR2 LQKENI, per germline. The CDR3 has 15 amino acids. CDR3 DNA sequence: TGTGCCAGCTCAGAGCATCCGAACTATAATTCACCCCTCCACTTT. Translated: CASSEHPNYNSPLHF.

This clone came up a few times. This rearrangement joins TRBV4-3 to TRBJ2-7; no reliable D call. CDR1 and CDR2 (germline): LGHNA, YSLEER. This CDR3 has 16 amino acids. V was cut by 2 bases and J by 0 bases, with 14 bases left in between. The CDR3 nucleotides read TGCGCCAGCAGCCAAACTCCACACGACACCTCCTACGAGCAGTACTTC. It yields the protein CASSQTPHDTSYEQYF.

The chain recombines TRBV11-1 with TRBJ2-3; 9 bases are a match to TRBD2. V lost 4 bases, J lost 2 bases, and 4 bases stayed unmatched. CDR1 and CDR2 (germline): SGHAT, FQDESV (reference sequence). The CDR3 has 15 residues. The CDR3 nucleotides are TGTGCCAGCAGCTCCCCTAGCGGGGACACAGATACGCAGTATTTT. This codes for CASSSPSGDTDTQYF.

The CDR3 is CSAGPYNEQFF. For the CDR3, the DNA is TGCAGTGCCGGTCCGTACAATGAGCAGTTCTTC. The rearrangement uses TRBV20-1 and TRBJ2-1; no firm D call. Per germline, CDR1 DFQATT and CDR2 SNEGSKA (reference sequence). The CDR3 has 11 amino acids. V lost 6 bases to trimming and J lost 4 bases, with 7 bases between them.